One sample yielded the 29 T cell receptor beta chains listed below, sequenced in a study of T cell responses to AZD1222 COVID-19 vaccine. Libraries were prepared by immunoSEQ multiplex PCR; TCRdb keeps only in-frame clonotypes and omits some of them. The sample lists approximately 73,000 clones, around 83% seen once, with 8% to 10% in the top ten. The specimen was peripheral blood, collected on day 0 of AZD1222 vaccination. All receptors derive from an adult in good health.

The CDR3 region has the DNA TGTGCCAGTAGCCTACAGGGGGCGGGTAATGAAAAACTGTTTTTT. Amino acids: CASSLQGAGNEKLFF. The rearrangement uses TRBV19 and TRBJ1-4, with 9 positions matching TRBD1. This CDR3 is built from 15 residues. V shed 6 bases and J 4 bases; nucleotides not matched to a gene: 6. CDR1 and CDR2 from the germline V gene are LNHDA and SQIVND (reference sequence).

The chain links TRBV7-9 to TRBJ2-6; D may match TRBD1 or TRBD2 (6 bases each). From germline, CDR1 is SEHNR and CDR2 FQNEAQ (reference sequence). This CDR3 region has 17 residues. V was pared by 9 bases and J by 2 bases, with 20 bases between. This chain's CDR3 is CASLGGRVPAGANVLTF. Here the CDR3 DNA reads TGTGCCAGTTTGGGGGGCAGGGTCCCCGCTGGGGCCAACGTCCTGACTTTC.

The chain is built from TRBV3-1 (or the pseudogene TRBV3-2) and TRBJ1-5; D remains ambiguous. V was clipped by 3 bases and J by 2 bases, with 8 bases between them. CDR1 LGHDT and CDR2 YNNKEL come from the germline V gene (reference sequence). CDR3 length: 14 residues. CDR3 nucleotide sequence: TGTGCCAGCAGCCAGGGCCCACGCAATCAGCCCCAGCATTTT. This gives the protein CASSQGPRNQPQHF.

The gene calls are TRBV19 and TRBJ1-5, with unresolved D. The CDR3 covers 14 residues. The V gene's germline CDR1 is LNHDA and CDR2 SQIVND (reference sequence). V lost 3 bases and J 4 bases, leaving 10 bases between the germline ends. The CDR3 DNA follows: TGTGCCAGTAGTATTCGGTCGGGAAATCAGCCCCAGCATTTT. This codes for CASSIRSGNQPQHF.

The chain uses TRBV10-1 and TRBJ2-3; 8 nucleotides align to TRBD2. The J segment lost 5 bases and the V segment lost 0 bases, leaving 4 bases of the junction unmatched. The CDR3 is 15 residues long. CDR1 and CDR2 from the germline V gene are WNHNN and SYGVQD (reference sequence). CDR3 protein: CASSESSGGRDTQYF. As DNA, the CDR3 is TGCGCCAGCAGTGAGTCAAGCGGGGGTAGAGATACGCAGTATTTT.

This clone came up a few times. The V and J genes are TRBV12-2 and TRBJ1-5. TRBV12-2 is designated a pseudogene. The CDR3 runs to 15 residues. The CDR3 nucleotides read TGTGCAAGTCGCTCCGGACTGCAATTCAATCAGCCCCAGCATTTT. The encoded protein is CASRSGLQFNQPQHF.

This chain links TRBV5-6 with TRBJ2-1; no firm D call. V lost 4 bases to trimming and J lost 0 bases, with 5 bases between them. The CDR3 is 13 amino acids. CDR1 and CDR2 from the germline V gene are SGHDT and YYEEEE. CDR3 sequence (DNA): TGTGCCAGCAGCCCTAGCTCCTACAATGAGCAGTTCTTC. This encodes CASSPSSYNEQFF. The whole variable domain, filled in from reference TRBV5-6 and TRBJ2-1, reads DAGVTQSPTHLIKTRGQQVTLRCSPKSGHDTVSWYQQALGQGPQFIFQYYEEEERQRGNFPDRFSGHQFPNYSSELNVNALLLGDSALYLCASSPSSYNEQFFGPGTRLTVL.

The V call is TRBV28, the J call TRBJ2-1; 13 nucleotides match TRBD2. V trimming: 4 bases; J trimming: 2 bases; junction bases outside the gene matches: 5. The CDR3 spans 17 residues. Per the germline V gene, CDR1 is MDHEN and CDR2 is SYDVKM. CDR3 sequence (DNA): TGTGCCAGCAGTTCCACTAGCGGGGGGGCCCCCTACAATGAGCAGTTCTTC. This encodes CASSSTSGGAPYNEQFF.

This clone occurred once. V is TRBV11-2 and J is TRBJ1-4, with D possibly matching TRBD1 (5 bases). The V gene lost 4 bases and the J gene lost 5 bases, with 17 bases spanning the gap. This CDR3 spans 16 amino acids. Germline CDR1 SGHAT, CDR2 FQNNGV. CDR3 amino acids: CASSSMKGLVNEKLFF. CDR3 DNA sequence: TGTGCCAGCAGCTCGATGAAGGGACTCGTCAATGAAAAACTGTTTTTT.

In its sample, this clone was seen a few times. CDR3 bases: TGCGCCATCCAGGGACAGGGAGAAGAGGGTTACACCTTC. It yields the protein CAIQGQGEEGYTF. The rearrangement links TRBV5-1 to TRBJ1-2, with 9 positions matching TRBD1. Trimming cost V 9 bases and J 11 bases; bases outside gene matches: 14. CDR1 SGHRS and CDR2 YFSETQ come from the germline V gene. The length of the CDR3 is 13 residues. Full variable domain (outside the CDR3, taken from reference TRBV5-1 and TRBJ1-2): KAGVTQTPRYLIKTRGQQVTLSCSPISGHRSVSWYQQTPGQGLQFLFEYFSETQRNKGNFPGRFSGRQFSNSRSEMNVSTLELGDSALYLCAIQGQGEEGYTFGSGTRLTVV.

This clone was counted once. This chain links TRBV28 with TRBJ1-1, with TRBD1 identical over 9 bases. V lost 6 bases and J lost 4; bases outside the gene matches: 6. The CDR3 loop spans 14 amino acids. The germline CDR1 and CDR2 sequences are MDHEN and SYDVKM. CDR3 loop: CASSRGTGFTEAFF. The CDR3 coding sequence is TGTGCCAGCAGCCGAGGGACAGGGTTCACTGAAGCTTTCTTT.

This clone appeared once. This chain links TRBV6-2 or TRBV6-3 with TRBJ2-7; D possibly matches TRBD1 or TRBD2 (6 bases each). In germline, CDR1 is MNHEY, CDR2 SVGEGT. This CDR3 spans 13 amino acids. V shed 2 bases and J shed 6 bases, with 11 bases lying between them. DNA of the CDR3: TGTGCCAGCAGTTACAGGGGGGATGGCGAGCAGTACTTC. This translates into CASSYRGDGEQYF.

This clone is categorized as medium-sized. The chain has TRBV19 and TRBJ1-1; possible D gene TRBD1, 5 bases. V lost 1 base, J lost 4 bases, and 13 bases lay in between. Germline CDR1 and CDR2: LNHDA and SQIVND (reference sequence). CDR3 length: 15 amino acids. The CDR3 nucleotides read TGTGCCAGTAGTATAGGTATACAGGTAGGCACTGAAGCTTTCTTT. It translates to CASSIGIQVGTEAFF.

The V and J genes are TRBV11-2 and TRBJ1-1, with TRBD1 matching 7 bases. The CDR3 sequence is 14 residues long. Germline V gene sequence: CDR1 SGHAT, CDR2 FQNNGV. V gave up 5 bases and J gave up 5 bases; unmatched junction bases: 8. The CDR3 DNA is TGTGCCAGCAGCCCCGACAGGGCTTCGACTGAAGCTTTCTTT. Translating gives CASSPDRASTEAFF.

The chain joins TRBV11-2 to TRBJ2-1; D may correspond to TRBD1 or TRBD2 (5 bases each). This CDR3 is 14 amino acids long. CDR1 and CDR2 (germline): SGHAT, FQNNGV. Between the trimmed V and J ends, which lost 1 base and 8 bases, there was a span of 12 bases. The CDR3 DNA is TGTGCCAGCAGCTTAGGGGGGATCGACGATGAGCAGTTCTTC. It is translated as CASSLGGIDDEQFF.

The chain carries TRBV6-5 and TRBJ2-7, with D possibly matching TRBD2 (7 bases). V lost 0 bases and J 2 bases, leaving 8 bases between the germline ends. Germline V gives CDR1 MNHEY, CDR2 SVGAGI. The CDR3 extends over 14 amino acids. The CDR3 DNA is TGTGCCAGCAGTTACTCGGGGGGGCCCTACGAGCAGTACTTC. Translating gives CASSYSGGPYEQYF.

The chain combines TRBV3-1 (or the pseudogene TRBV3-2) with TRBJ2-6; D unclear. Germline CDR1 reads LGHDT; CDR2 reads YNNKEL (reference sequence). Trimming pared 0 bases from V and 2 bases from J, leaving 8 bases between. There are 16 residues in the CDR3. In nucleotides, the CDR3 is TGTGCCAGCAGCCAAGATTTCAGGACTGGGGCCAACGTCCTGACTTTC. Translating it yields CASSQDFRTGANVLTF.

CDR3 in amino acids: CASSYATSPNYGYTF. CDR3 coding DNA: TGTGCCAGCAGTTACGCCACAAGTCCTAACTATGGCTACACCTTC. The chain joins TRBV6-5 to TRBJ1-2, with unresolved D. This CDR3 region has 15 residues. Germline values: CDR1 MNHEY, CDR2 SVGAGI. V gave up 2 bases and J gave up 0 bases, with 10 bases separating them.

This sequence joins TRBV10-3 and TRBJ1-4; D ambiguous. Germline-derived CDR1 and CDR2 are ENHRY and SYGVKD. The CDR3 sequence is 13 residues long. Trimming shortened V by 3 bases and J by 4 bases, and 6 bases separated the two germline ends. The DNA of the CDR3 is TGTGCCATCAGTGATATCAATAATGAAAAACTGTTTTTT. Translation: CAISDINNEKLFF.

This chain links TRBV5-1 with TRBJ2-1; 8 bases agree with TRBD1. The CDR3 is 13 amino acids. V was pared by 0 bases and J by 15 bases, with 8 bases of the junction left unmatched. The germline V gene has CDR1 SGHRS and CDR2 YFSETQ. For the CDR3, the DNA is TGCGCCAGCAGCTTGGTCCCAGGGGGCATAGGGTTCTTC. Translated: CASSLVPGGIGFF.

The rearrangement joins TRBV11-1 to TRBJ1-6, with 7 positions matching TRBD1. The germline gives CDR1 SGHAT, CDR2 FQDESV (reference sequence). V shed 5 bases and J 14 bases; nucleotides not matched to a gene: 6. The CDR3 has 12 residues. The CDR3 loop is CASSDHRGTLHF. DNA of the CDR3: TGTGCCAGCAGCGACCACAGGGGCACCCTCCACTTT.

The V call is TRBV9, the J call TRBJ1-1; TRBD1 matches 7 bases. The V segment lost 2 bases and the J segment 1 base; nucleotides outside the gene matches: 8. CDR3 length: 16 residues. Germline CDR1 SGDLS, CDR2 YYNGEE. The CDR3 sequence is CASSVGTATTNTEAFF. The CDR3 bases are TGTGCCAGCAGCGTTGGGACAGCTACGACGAACACTGAAGCTTTCTTT. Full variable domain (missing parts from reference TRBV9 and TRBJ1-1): DSGVTQTPKHLITATGQRVTLRCSPRSGDLSVYWYQQSLDQGLQFLIQYYNGEERAKGNILERFSAQQFPDLHSELNLSSLELGDSALYFCASSVGTATTNTEAFFGQGTRLTVV.

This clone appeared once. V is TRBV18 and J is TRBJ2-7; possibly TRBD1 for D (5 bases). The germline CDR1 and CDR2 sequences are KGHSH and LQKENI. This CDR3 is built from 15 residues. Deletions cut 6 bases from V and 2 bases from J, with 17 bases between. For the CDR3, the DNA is TGTGCCAGCTCCCTAGGGCCTCAGGGCGCCTACGAGCAGTACTTC. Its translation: CASSLGPQGAYEQYF. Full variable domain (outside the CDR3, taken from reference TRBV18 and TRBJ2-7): NAGVMQNPRHLVRRRGQEARLRCSPMKGHSHVYWYRQLPEEGLKFMVYLQKENIIDESGMPKERFSAEFPKEGPSILRIQQVVRGDSAAYFCASSLGPQGAYEQYFGPGTRLTVT.

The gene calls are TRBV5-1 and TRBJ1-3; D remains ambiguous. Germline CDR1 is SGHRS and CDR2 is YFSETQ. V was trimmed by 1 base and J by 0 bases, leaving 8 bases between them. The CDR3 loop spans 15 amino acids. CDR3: CASSLTESSGNTIYF. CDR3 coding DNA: TGCGCCAGCAGCTTGACAGAGAGCTCTGGAAACACCATATATTTT.

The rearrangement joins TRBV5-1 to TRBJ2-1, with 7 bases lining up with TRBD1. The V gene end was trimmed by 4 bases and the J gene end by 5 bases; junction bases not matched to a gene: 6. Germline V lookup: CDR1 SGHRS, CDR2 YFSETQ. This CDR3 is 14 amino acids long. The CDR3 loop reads CASSPRTGNNEQFF. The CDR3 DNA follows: TGCGCCAGCAGCCCGCGGACAGGAAACAATGAGCAGTTCTTC.

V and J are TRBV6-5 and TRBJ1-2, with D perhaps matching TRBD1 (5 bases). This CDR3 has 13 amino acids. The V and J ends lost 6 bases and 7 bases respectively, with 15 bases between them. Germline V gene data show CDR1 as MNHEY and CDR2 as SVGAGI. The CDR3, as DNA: TGTGCCAGCAGAGCGGGGGAAATGGGTGGCTACACCTTC. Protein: CASRAGEMGGYTF.

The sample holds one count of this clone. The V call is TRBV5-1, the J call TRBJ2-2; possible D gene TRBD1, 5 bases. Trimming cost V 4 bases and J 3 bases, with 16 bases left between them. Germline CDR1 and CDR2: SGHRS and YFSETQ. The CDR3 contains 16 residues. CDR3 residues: CASSPQKDSYTGELFF. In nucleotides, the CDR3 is TGCGCCAGCAGCCCGCAAAAAGACAGTTACACCGGGGAGCTGTTTTTT.

CDR3 sequence: CASSMVPPGRTTEAFF. The CDR3 DNA is TGTGCCAGTAGTATGGTCCCGCCGGGGAGGACCACTGAAGCTTTCTTT. This rearrangement joins TRBV19 to TRBJ1-1; D is undetermined. Trimming shortened V by 3 bases and J by 4 bases, and 18 bases separated the two germline ends. Germline V lookup: CDR1 LNHDA, CDR2 SQIVND (reference sequence). The CDR3 is 16 residues long.

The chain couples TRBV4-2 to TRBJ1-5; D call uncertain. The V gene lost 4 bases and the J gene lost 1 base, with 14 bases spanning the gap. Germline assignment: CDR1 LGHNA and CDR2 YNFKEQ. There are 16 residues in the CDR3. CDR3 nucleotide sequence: TGTGCCAGCAGCCGGTACTGGGAAGAAAGCAATCAGCCCCAGCATTTT. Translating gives CASSRYWEESNQPQHF.